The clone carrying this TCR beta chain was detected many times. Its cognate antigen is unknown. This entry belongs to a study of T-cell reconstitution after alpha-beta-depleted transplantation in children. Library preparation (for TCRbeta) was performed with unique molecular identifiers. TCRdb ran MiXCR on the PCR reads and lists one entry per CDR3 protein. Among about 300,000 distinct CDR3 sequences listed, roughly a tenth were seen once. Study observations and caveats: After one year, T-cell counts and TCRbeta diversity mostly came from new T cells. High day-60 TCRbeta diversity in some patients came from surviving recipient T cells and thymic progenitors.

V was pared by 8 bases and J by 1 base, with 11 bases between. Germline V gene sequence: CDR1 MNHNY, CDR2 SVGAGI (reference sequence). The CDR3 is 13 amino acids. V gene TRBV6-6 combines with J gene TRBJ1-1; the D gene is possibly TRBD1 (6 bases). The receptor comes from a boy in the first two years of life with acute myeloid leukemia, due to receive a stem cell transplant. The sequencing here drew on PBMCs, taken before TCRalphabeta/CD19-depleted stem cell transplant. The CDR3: CASGEDRNTEAFF. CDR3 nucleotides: TGTGCCAGCGGCGAGGACAGGAACACTGAAGCTTTCTTT.